This T cell receptor beta chain was documented in a study of cytomegalovirus exposure and HLA in healthy donors. Study results and caveats: Versus the roughly 700-donor mean, an Asian-associated ancestry cluster reportedly showed fewer N-insertions in a later analysis. Links to common viral pathogens appeared, in a later analysis, for several of the most significant clusters. Under 20,000 TCR beta sequences were associated with HLA alleles at 0.05 false discovery rate in a later analysis.

This clone was counted a few times. Its antigen is unidentified. Vbeta (60) and Jbeta (13) primers were used in the PCR. Repertoires were generated with immunoSEQ multiplex PCR, while TCRdb's copy carries only in-frame clones and drops some. The sample includes roughly 190,000 clones, around 84% of them seen just once. The TCR was taken from a man aged 40-55 years in good health and CMV-seropositive. The source material was PBMCs.

The CDR3 protein is CASSEGRDRVYNEQFF. The DNA for the CDR3 is TGTGCCAGCAGTGAAGGAAGGGACAGGGTTTACAATGAGCAGTTCTTC. This chain joins TRBV6-1 and TRBJ2-1; TRBD1 matches 9 bases. CDR1 is MNHNS and CDR2 is SASEGT in the germline V gene. The V segment lost 1 base and the J segment 4 bases; nucleotides outside the gene matches: 5. CDR3 length: 16 residues.